Shown below are 8 T cell receptor beta chains from a single sample sequenced in a study of neurological immune-mediated disorders. TCRdb reanalysed the 5' RACE reads using MiXCR and keeps one entry per CDR3 protein. The sample consists of fewer than 80,000 distinct CDR3 sequences, roughly 5.5% of them appearing once. The sequenced sample consisted of PBMCs. Receptor source: a woman in her 30s with multiple sclerosis.

At least ten counts were recorded for this clonotype. V gene TRBV5-1 combines with J gene TRBJ2-3; D remains unclear. Trimming cost V 1 base and J 5 bases, with 5 bases left between them. The CDR3 has 12 residues. In germline, CDR1 is SGHRS, CDR2 YFSETQ. The CDR3, as DNA: TGCGCCAGCAGCTTGTATCGAGATACGCAGTATTTT. The encoded protein is CASSLYRDTQYF.

At least ten counts were recorded for this clonotype. The rearrangement uses TRBV10-3 and TRBJ2-5; 12 bases map to TRBD2. The V and J ends lost 10 bases and 2 bases, in that order; junction bases with no gene match: 5. The CDR3 spans 14 residues. Germline V gene sequence: CDR1 ENHRY, CDR2 SYGVKD. CDR3 loop: CATKLAGGQETQYF. CDR3 nucleotide sequence: TGTGCCACGAAACTAGCGGGGGGACAAGAGACCCAGTACTTC.

By frequency in the sample, this clonotype is medium-sized. The chain couples TRBV7-2 to TRBJ2-3; maybe TRBD2 (5 bases). The CDR3 runs to 13 residues. CDR1 SGHTA and CDR2 FQGNSA come from the germline V gene. The ends were cut back, 2 bases at V and 6 bases at J, with 9 bases in the middle. CDR3 loop: CASSLNPGDTQYF. CDR3 in DNA: TGTGCCAGCAGCTTAAATCCGGGGGATACGCAGTATTTT.

This clonotype was counted at least ten times. The chain couples TRBV12-3 or TRBV12-4 to TRBJ2-5, with 7 bases matching TRBD1. Trimming at V came to 7 bases and at J to 1 base, leaving 6 bases not matched to a gene. CDR3 length equals 14 residues. The CDR3 sequence is CASTKTGTQETQYF. The CDR3 coding sequence is TGTGCCAGCACTAAGACAGGGACCCAAGAGACCCAGTACTTC.

This clonotype has at least ten counts. The chain recombines TRBV5-1 with TRBJ1-1, with D perhaps matching TRBD1 (6 bases). This CDR3 spans 15 amino acids. Trimming took off 4 bases at V and 3 bases at J, with 16 bases between the two ends. Germline CDR1 and CDR2: SGHRS and YFSETQ. In DNA form, the CDR3 reads TGCGCCAGCAGCCGTGGACAGACCTGGGACACTGAAGCTTTCTTT. Its protein is CASSRGQTWDTEAFF.

This clonotype was seen many times. The genes are TRBV29-1 and TRBJ2-2; TRBD1 matches at 7 bases. Germline V gene lookup returns CDR1 SQVTM and CDR2 ANQGSEA. Trimming removed 5 bases from V and 5 bases from J; junction bases left unmatched: 2. The CDR3 spans 12 residues. CDR3 sequence (DNA): TGCAGCGTTAACAGGGGAACCGGGGAGCTGTTTTTT. Translated, it gives CSVNRGTGELFF.

This clonotype was seen at least ten times. The chain employs TRBV6-5 and TRBJ2-2; TRBD1 aligns across 9 bases. This CDR3 has 17 amino acids. Germline V gene sequence: CDR1 MNHEY, CDR2 SVGAGI. Trimming removed 6 bases from V and 6 bases from J; junction bases left unmatched: 14. CDR3 sequence reads: CASSRLDGQGWAGELFF. CDR3 DNA sequence: TGTGCCAGCAGCCGCCTAGATGGACAGGGGTGGGCCGGGGAGCTGTTTTTT.

This chain links TRBV20-1 with TRBJ2-4; the D gene is possibly TRBD2 (5 bases). The CDR3 loop spans 13 amino acids. The V end lost 6 bases, the J end lost 0 bases, and 9 bases lay between the germline ends. CDR1 and CDR2 (germline): DFQATT, SNEGSKA (reference sequence). The CDR3 DNA reads TGCAGTGCCCGGGGTATAGCCAAAAACATTCAGTACTTC. Amino acid sequence: CSARGIAKNIQYF.